This T cell receptor (beta chain) was found in a study of CD8 T cells in Susac syndrome. RNA was extracted with the RNeasy kit, and a quantity of 0.5 to 1 ug was reverse transcribed using random hexamers. Amplification of TCR beta CDR3 was carried out by immunoSEQ multiplex PCR, which covered 54 Vbeta and 13 Jbeta segments. TCRdb itself ran the immunoSEQ multiplex PCR reads through MiXCR, one entry per CDR3 protein. This table holds around 130,000 distinct CDR3 sequences, roughly 89% found once. CDR1 and CDR2 from the germline V gene are LGHDT and YNNKEL (reference sequence). V lost 1 base to trimming and J lost 1 base, with 4 bases between them. This CDR3 is built from 14 residues. Negative isolation was applied to CD8+ and CD4+ T cells, and FACS enrichment was applied to TEMRA cells.

Material for sequencing was CD8+ T cells from PBMCs. This rearrangement joins TRBV3-1 to TRBJ2-2; D is unresolved. The sequence was obtained from a human donor with multiple sclerosis. CDR3 loop: CASSQALNTGELFF. CDR3 bases: TGTGCCAGCAGCCAAGCCCTGAACACCGGGGAGCTGTTTTTT.